The 19 T cell receptor beta chains given below trace back to one sample, sequenced in a study of cytotoxic CD8 clonotypes in ibrutinib-treated CLL. Repertoires were generated with immunoSEQ multiplex PCR, while TCRdb's copy carries only in-frame clones and drops some. The repertoire includes about 24,000 clones, over 65% of them detected once, and approximately 46% sits in the top ten. Sequencing was performed on PBMCs, taken after 12 months of ibrutinib treatment. These receptors were obtained from a human donor with chronic lymphocytic leukemia.

The chain couples TRBV11-3 to TRBJ2-7; 7 bases align to TRBD1. Germline CDR1 and CDR2: SGHNT and YENEEA. The CDR3 runs to 13 residues. V was clipped by 3 bases and J by 7 bases; unmatched bases: 6. Here the CDR3 reads CASSFNRGREQYF. CDR3 DNA sequence: TGTGCCAGCAGCTTCAACAGGGGAAGGGAGCAGTACTTC.

This clone was counted a single time. J is TRBJ1-1 and V is TRBV30; no reliable D call. The CDR3 consists of 13 residues. The V gene's germline CDR1 is GTSNPN and CDR2 SVGIG (reference sequence). V was pared by 4 bases and J by 3 bases, with 12 bases between. CDR3 in amino acids: CAWKVGPDTEAFF. The DNA for the CDR3 is TGTGCCTGGAAAGTCGGGCCGGACACTGAAGCTTTCTTT.

A few counts support this clone. The CDR3 nucleotides read TGTGCCAGCAGGGGACAGGACAGGGGAGACTATGGCTACACCTTC. Residues: CASRGQDRGDYGYTF. The gene calls are TRBV6-6 and TRBJ1-2; 9 bases match TRBD1. The CDR3 covers 15 residues. V lost 6 bases, J lost 3 bases, and 8 bases stayed unmatched. The germline gives CDR1 MNHNY, CDR2 SVGAGI (reference sequence).

This clone turned up a few times. V usage is TRBV9 and J usage is TRBJ2-3; D possibly matches TRBD1 or TRBD2 (6 bases each). The CDR3 has 14 residues. Germline loops: CDR1 SGDLS, CDR2 YYNGEE. V was pared by 4 bases and J by 2 bases, with 11 bases between. This CDR3 is CASSHGGHTDTQYF. CDR3 in DNA: TGTGCCAGCAGCCACGGGGGACACACAGATACGCAGTATTTT.

The table lists this clone with a few counts. The rearrangement links TRBV2 to TRBJ2-7, with a possible D match to TRBD2 (6 bases). The germline V gene encodes CDR1 SNHLY and CDR2 FYNNEI. The CDR3 runs 14 residues. Trimming removed 7 bases from V and 3 bases from J, with 16 bases in between. The CDR3 spells CASTELGLSYEQYF. The CDR3 DNA sequence: TGTGCCAGCACCGAATTGGGACTGAGCTACGAGCAGTACTTC.

This clone was observed at least ten times. V usage is TRBV19 and J usage is TRBJ1-5; unclear D gene. Germline V gives CDR1 LNHDA, CDR2 SQIVND (reference sequence). This CDR3 contains 13 residues. V was trimmed by 4 bases and J by 1 base, leaving 5 bases between them. This CDR3 reads CASSSRSNQPQHF. CDR3 DNA: TGTGCCAGTAGTAGCAGGAGCAATCAGCCCCAGCATTTT.

The genes are TRBV19 and TRBJ1-2; 9 positions agree with TRBD1. This CDR3 comprises 13 residues. The junction had 4 bases not matched to a gene; V was cut back by 6 bases and J by 5 bases. Per the germline V gene, CDR1 is LNHDA and CDR2 is SQIVND (reference sequence). In DNA, the CDR3 is TGTGCCAGTAGGGCGGGACAGGGTTATGGCTACACCTTC. Residues: CASRAGQGYGYTF.

The chain links TRBV11-2 to TRBJ2-3; 7 nucleotides line up with TRBD2. Germline CDR1 reads SGHAT; CDR2 reads FQNNGV. This CDR3 is 15 amino acids long. Trimming cost V 1 base and J 4 bases; bases outside gene matches: 5. The CDR3 region is CASSLGAGRADTQYF. The CDR3 DNA sequence: TGTGCCAGCAGCTTAGGGGCAGGGAGGGCAGATACGCAGTATTTT.

This clone appeared a few times. The V gene is TRBV7-9, the J gene TRBJ1-6, with D hard to call. The germline gives CDR1 SEHNR, CDR2 FQNEAQ (reference sequence). Trimming shortened V by 3 bases and J by 13 bases, and 13 bases separated the two germline ends. The CDR3 has 13 residues. The CDR3 DNA follows: TGTGCCAGCAGCTTGCGGGGAATTGGGCCCCTCCACTTT. This encodes CASSLRGIGPLHF.

The chain links TRBV28 to TRBJ2-7; 9 bases are a match to TRBD1. The CDR3 runs to 16 residues. The germline gives CDR1 MDHEN, CDR2 SYDVKM. V was pared by 6 bases and J by 1 base, with 10 bases of the junction left unmatched. CDR3 nucleotides: TGTGCCAGCAGGGCGACCGGGACAGGGACGTCCTACGAGCAGTACTTC. As protein: CASRATGTGTSYEQYF.

Points on this clone: A read error is possible here, since a much larger clone lies one base away. This sample also contains other DNA sequences that code for the same CDR3. This rearrangement joins TRBV7-9 to TRBJ2-1; TRBD1 matches at 7 bases. Germline assignment: CDR1 SEHNR and CDR2 FQNEAQ (reference sequence). The CDR3 totals 15 residues. V was clipped by 5 bases and J by 3 bases; unmatched bases: 7. The CDR3 sequence is CASSRRGGFYNEQFF. The CDR3 bases are TGTGCCAGCAGCCGTCGAGGGGGCTTCTACAATGAGCAGTTCTTC.

The CDR3 here is CASSPPGLAGAEQFF. In DNA, the CDR3 is TGTGCCAGTAGTCCACCGGGACTAGCGGGGGCTGAGCAGTTCTTC. The chain is built from TRBV19 and TRBJ2-1; 14 bases fit TRBD2. CDR3 length equals 15 residues. Looked up from germline, CDR1 is LNHDA and CDR2 is SQIVND (reference sequence). Trimming removed 5 bases from V and 9 bases from J; junction bases left unmatched: 6.

The chain uses TRBV28 and TRBJ2-1, with 9 nucleotides matching TRBD2. Germline CDR1 reads MDHEN; CDR2 reads SYDVKM. This CDR3 is built from 15 residues. J gave up 5 bases and V 6 bases, and 8 bases lay outside the gene matches. CDR3 region: CASSFAGGPHNEQFF. The CDR3 region has the DNA TGTGCCAGCAGCTTCGCGGGGGGGCCACACAATGAGCAGTTCTTC.

The V gene is TRBV7-9, the J gene TRBJ2-5; no clear D gene. V was cut by 3 bases and J by 5 bases, with 4 bases left in between. The CDR3 loop spans 11 amino acids. Looked up from germline, CDR1 is SEHNR and CDR2 is FQNEAQ (reference sequence). CDR3 DNA: TGTGCCAGCAGCTTTATGGAGACCCAGTACTTC. Translated: CASSFMETQYF.

A single count supports this clone. This sequence joins TRBV4-3 and TRBJ2-7; 8 bases are a match to TRBD2. Germline CDR1 LGHNA, CDR2 YSLEER. V was pared by 4 bases and J by 2 bases, with 4 bases of the junction left unmatched. The CDR3 contains 14 residues. The CDR3 coding sequence is TGCGCCAGCAGCCCCTCAGCGGGGGCCTACGAGCAGTACTTC. Translated, it gives CASSPSAGAYEQYF.

A few counts support this clone. This chain joins TRBV6-1 and TRBJ1-1; 8 nucleotides line up with TRBD1. V lost 5 bases to trimming and J lost 10 bases; unmatched junction nucleotides: 9. CDR1 and CDR2 from the germline V gene are MNHNS and SASEGT. This CDR3 is 13 amino acids long. As DNA, the CDR3 is TGTGCCAGCAGTCACTCTACCAGGGGGCTAGCTTTCTTT. Its protein is CASSHSTRGLAFF.

In nucleotides, the CDR3 is TGTGCCAGCAGTCAAACTAGCGCCAGACACTTCTACGAGCAGTACTTC. Residues: CASSQTSARHFYEQYF. This chain links TRBV28 with TRBJ2-7, with TRBD2 matching over 7 bases. The CDR3 is made up of 16 amino acids. The germline V gene has CDR1 MDHEN and CDR2 SYDVKM. V trimming: 5 bases; J trimming: 3 bases; junction bases outside the gene matches: 13. The whole variable domain, remainder taken from reference TRBV28 and TRBJ2-7, is DVKVTQSSRYLVKRTGEKVFLECVQDMDHENMFWYRQDPGLGLRLIYFSYDVKMKEKGDIPEGYSVSREKKERFSLILESASTNQTSMYLCASSQTSARHFYEQYFGPGTRLTVT.

The table lists this clone with a few counts. The chain couples TRBV9 to TRBJ1-5; the D gene is possibly TRBD1 (6 bases). The CDR3 has 15 amino acids. The V gene lost 3 bases and the J gene lost 4 bases, with 14 bases spanning the gap. The germline gives CDR1 SGDLS, CDR2 YYNGEE. The CDR3 DNA sequence: TGTGCCAGCAGCGAAGGTCGGGGGCGGAATCAGCCCCAGCATTTT. It is translated as CASSEGRGRNQPQHF.

The rearrangement uses TRBV16 and TRBJ1-5; 9 bases are a match to TRBD1. Germline V CDR1 and CDR2: KGHSY, FQNENV. This CDR3 contains 18 residues. The J segment lost 1 base and the V segment lost 4 bases, leaving 11 bases of the junction unmatched. The CDR3 coding sequence is TGTGCCAGCAGCCCATCCTTACAGGGGGCAAAGAGCAATCAGCCCCAGCATTTT. This encodes CASSPSLQGAKSNQPQHF.